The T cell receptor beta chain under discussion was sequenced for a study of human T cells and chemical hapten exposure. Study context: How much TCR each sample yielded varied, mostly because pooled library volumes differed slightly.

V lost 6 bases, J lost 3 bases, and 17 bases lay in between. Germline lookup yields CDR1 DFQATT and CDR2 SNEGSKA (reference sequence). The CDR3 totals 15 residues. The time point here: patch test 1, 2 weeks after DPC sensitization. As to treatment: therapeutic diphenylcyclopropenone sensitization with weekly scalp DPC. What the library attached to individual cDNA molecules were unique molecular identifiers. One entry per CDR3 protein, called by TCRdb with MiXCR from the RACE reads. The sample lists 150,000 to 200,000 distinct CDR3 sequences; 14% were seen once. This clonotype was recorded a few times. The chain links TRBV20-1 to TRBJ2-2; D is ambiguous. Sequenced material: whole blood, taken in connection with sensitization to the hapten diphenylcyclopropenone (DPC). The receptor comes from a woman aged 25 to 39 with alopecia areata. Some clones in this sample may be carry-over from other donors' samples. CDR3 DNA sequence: TGCAGTGCCACCCAATCTTACCGGGACACCGGGGAGCTGTTTTTT. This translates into CSATQSYRDTGELFF.